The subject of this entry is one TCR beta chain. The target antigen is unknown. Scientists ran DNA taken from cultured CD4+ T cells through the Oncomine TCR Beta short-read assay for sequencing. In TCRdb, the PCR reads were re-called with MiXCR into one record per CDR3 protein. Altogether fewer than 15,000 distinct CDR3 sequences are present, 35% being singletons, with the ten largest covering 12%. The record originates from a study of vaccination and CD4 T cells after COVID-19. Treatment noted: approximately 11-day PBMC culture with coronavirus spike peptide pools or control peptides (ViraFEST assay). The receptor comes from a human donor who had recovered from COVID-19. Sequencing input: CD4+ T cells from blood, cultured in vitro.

The CDR3, as DNA: TGCGCCAGCAGCTTGGATCGACTGGGGAACACTGAAGCTTTCTTT. It yields the protein CASSLDRLGNTEAFF. The chain combines TRBV5-1 with TRBJ1-1; D unresolved. The CDR3 runs to 15 residues. Trimming took 0 bases from V and 1 from J, leaving 10 bases between them. The germline CDR1 and CDR2 sequences are SGHRS and YFSETQ. Complete variable domain (other parts from reference TRBV5-1 and TRBJ1-1): KAGVTQTPRYLIKTRGQQVTLSCSPISGHRSVSWYQQTPGQGLQFLFEYFSETQRNKGNFPGRFSGRQFSNSRSEMNVSTLELGDSALYLCASSLDRLGNTEAFFGQGTRLTVV.